The sequence of this T cell receptor beta chain was determined in a study of beta chain features in type 1 diabetes. V lost 5 bases to trimming and J lost 8 bases; unmatched junction nucleotides: 14. CDR1 is SEHNR, CDR2 FQNEAQ, per germline (reference sequence). CDR3 size: 15 residues. Expressed TCRB transcripts were sequenced, since all the RNA that had been isolated was reverse transcribed. The table came from immunoSEQ multiplex PCR; TCRdb's copy has only in-frame clones and leaves some out. This repertoire shows fewer than 150,000 clones, 6.9% found once; its top ten account for around 1.5%. The sequence came from a young woman in good health. Source material: central memory CD4+ T cells from blood. V and J are TRBV7-9 and TRBJ1-2, with TRBD1 matching over 7 bases. This chain's CDR3 is CASSDTDRVEGGYTF. The CDR3 DNA follows: TGTGCCAGCAGCGACACCGACAGGGTAGAGGGCGGCTACACCTTC.